A selection of T cell receptor beta chains follows, all from one sample in a study of cytomegalovirus exposure and HLA in healthy donors. Measured with immunoSEQ multiplex PCR; TCRdb has only the in-frame clones, and not every one. Of about 150,000 clones in the sample, approximately 80% were seen once. The sequenced material came from PBMCs. The receptors originated from a male donor in good health and CMV-seronegative. The CDR3 runs from the conserved cysteine through the conserved F or W. Fields, in order: V gene, J gene, D gene, clone size, CDR3 DNA, CDR3 protein. D genes are given only for firm matches. Clone size is shown for a subset of rows, as once, few, many or a class of expanded clone.

V gene: TRBV27; J gene: TRBJ2-7; D gene: .; clone size: .; CDR3 DNA: TGTGCCAGCAGTTTATCATCTCCCTCCAGCTACGAGCAGTACTTC; CDR3 protein: CASSLSSPSSYEQYF
V gene: TRBV7-3; J gene: TRBJ1-6; D gene: .; clone size: .; CDR3 DNA: TGTGCCAGCAGCTTAACGCCTATTTCACCCCTCCACTTT; CDR3 protein: CASSLTPISPLHF
V gene: TRBV21-1; J gene: TRBJ2-7; D gene: .; clone size: .; CDR3 DNA: TGTGCCAGTACCGGGACAGGAGCCCACGAGCAGTACTTC; CDR3 protein: CASTGTGAHEQYF
V gene: TRBV30; J gene: TRBJ2-7; D gene: .; clone size: .; CDR3 DNA: TGTGCCTGGAGTTGGTCAGCCGGGATCTACGAGCAGTACTTC; CDR3 protein: CAWSWSAGIYEQYF
V gene: TRBV4-1; J gene: TRBJ2-5; D gene: TRBD2; clone size: .; CDR3 DNA: TGCGCCAGCAGCCAAGGTCTAGCGGGGCCACGGATTAGGGCCCAGTACTTC; CDR3 protein: CASSQGLAGPRIRAQYF
V gene: TRBV27; J gene: TRBJ1-1; D gene: TRBD1; clone size: .; CDR3 DNA: TGTGCCAGCTTTACAGGGGCCGTGGGTGAAGCTTTCTTT; CDR3 protein: CASFTGAVGEAFF
V gene: TRBV15; J gene: TRBJ1-2; D gene: TRBD1; clone size: few; CDR3 DNA: TGTGCCACCAGCTGGGGACAGAACTATGCCTACACCTTC; CDR3 protein: CATSWGQNYAYTF
V gene: TRBV18; J gene: TRBJ2-1; D gene: .; clone size: .; CDR3 DNA: TGTGCCAGCTCCCCTCCCCAGGGTTCCTACAATGAGCAGTTCTTC; CDR3 protein: CASSPPQGSYNEQFF
V gene: TRBV7-3; J gene: TRBJ2-5; D gene: .; clone size: .; CDR3 DNA: TGTGCCAGCAGCTTAAGCGGCGGGCAAGAGACCCAGTACTTC; CDR3 protein: CASSLSGGQETQYF
V gene: TRBV11-3; J gene: TRBJ1-1; D gene: TRBD1; clone size: .; CDR3 DNA: TGTGCCAGCAGCTCGACAGGGGCATACACTGAAGCTTTCTTT; CDR3 protein: CASSSTGAYTEAFF
V gene: TRBV6-1; J gene: TRBJ2-2; D gene: TRBD2; clone size: .; CDR3 DNA: TGTGCCAGCAGTGAGGGACTAGCGGGGAGAACCCAGAACACCGGGGAGCTGTTTTTT; CDR3 protein: CASSEGLAGRTQNTGELFF
V gene: TRBV6-1; J gene: TRBJ2-7; D gene: TRBD1; clone size: once; CDR3 DNA: TGTGCCAGCACCCCGACAGGGTTCGTCTACGAGCAGTACTTC; CDR3 protein: CASTPTGFVYEQYF
V gene: TRBV7-9; J gene: TRBJ2-7; D gene: TRBD1; clone size: .; CDR3 DNA: TGTGCCAGCAGCTTAAGGACAGGGGGGGTTAACGAGCAGTACTTC; CDR3 protein: CASSLRTGGVNEQYF
V gene: TRBV2; J gene: TRBJ2-7; D gene: .; clone size: .; CDR3 DNA: TGTGCCAGCAGGTCTCGAGGGTCTTCCTACGAGCAGTACTTC; CDR3 protein: CASRSRGSSYEQYF
V gene: TRBV15; J gene: TRBJ1-1; D gene: .; clone size: .; CDR3 DNA: TGTGCCACCAGCAGAGACGAGTTTGACAGGAACACTGAAGCTTTCTTT; CDR3 protein: CATSRDEFDRNTEAFF
V gene: TRBV5-1; J gene: TRBJ2-5; D gene: .; clone size: .; CDR3 DNA: TGCGCCAGCAGCGTGGGGCGCGAGGGCTCGGGGACCCAGTACTTC; CDR3 protein: CASSVGREGSGTQYF
V gene: TRBV6-5; J gene: TRBJ2-7; D gene: TRBD1; clone size: .; CDR3 DNA: TGTGCCAGCAGATCACCCGGGACAGGGTCAACGAAGCAGTACTTC; CDR3 protein: CASRSPGTGSTKQYF
V gene: TRBV7-3; J gene: TRBJ2-7; D gene: TRBD1; clone size: .; CDR3 DNA: TGTGCCGGACCGGGACAGGGAAAGTTGAATGACTACGAGCAGTACTTC; CDR3 protein: CAGPGQGKLNDYEQYF
V gene: TRBV7-9; J gene: TRBJ2-4; D gene: TRBD2; clone size: .; CDR3 DNA: TGTGCCAGCAGCTTAAGCGCGGGGGGACAACCCAAAAACATTCAGTACTTC; CDR3 protein: CASSLSAGGQPKNIQYF
V gene: TRBV6-6; J gene: TRBJ1-5; D gene: .; clone size: .; CDR3 DNA: TGTGCCAGCAGTTACCCCAAAGGAGTCGAGAATCAGCCCCAGCATTTT; CDR3 protein: CASSYPKGVENQPQHF
V gene: TRBV11-2; J gene: TRBJ1-3; D gene: .; clone size: .; CDR3 DNA: TGTGCCAGCAGTTCCGGGTCGGGGAGGACTGGAAACACCATATATTTT; CDR3 protein: CASSSGSGRTGNTIYF
V gene: TRBV19; J gene: TRBJ1-2; D gene: .; clone size: .; CDR3 DNA: TGTGCCAGTAGTATCGTAGGGGAAGATGGCTACACCTTC; CDR3 protein: CASSIVGEDGYTF
V gene: TRBV7-2; J gene: TRBJ2-3; D gene: TRBD1; clone size: once; CDR3 DNA: TGTGCCAGCAGCCGAAAGACAGGGGTGTCAGATACGCAGTATTTT; CDR3 protein: CASSRKTGVSDTQYF
V gene: TRBV28; J gene: TRBJ1-3; D gene: .; clone size: few; CDR3 DNA: TGTGCCAGCAGATTAACTTGGAGGGCTGGAAACACCATATATTTT; CDR3 protein: CASRLTWRAGNTIYF
V gene: TRBV10-2; J gene: TRBJ2-1; D gene: .; clone size: once; CDR3 DNA: TGCGCCAGCAGTGAGTCGTCTCTGCCGGGGATCAATGAGCAGTTCTTC; CDR3 protein: CASSESSLPGINEQFF
V gene: TRBV7-8; J gene: TRBJ2-1; D gene: TRBD2; clone size: .; CDR3 DNA: TGTGCCAGCAGCCCTCGTGATAGCGGGGGCTACAATGAGCAGTTCTTC; CDR3 protein: CASSPRDSGGYNEQFF
V gene: TRBV14; J gene: TRBJ2-2; D gene: .; clone size: .; CDR3 DNA: TGTGCCAGCAGCCAAGAATGGGGCCCCGGGGAGCTGTTTTTT; CDR3 protein: CASSQEWGPGELFF
V gene: TRBV15; J gene: TRBJ1-6; D gene: .; clone size: .; CDR3 DNA: TGTGCCACCAGCACCAGCGGGGCGCGTAATTCACCCCTCCACTTT; CDR3 protein: CATSTSGARNSPLHF
V gene: TRBV7-9; J gene: TRBJ2-2; D gene: TRBD2; clone size: .; CDR3 DNA: TGTGCCAGCAGTCCTGGACTAGCGGGGGGACGGACCGGGGAGCTGTTTTTT; CDR3 protein: CASSPGLAGGRTGELFF
V gene: TRBV19; J gene: TRBJ1-5; D gene: .; clone size: .; CDR3 DNA: TGTGCCAGTAGTATCCAGGGGAGCAATCAGCCCCAGCATTTT; CDR3 protein: CASSIQGSNQPQHF
V gene: TRBV19; J gene: TRBJ2-3; D gene: TRBD2; clone size: few; CDR3 DNA: TGTGCCAGTAGTCTTCTAGCGGGAGGGCGCGGGGATACGCAGTATTTT; CDR3 protein: CASSLLAGGRGDTQYF
V gene: TRBV6-5; J gene: TRBJ2-3; D gene: .; clone size: .; CDR3 DNA: TGTGCCAGCAGTTCACCTCGTTCGACTAGCACAGATACGCAGTATTTT; CDR3 protein: CASSSPRSTSTDTQYF
V gene: TRBV4-2; J gene: TRBJ2-3; D gene: TRBD2; clone size: .; CDR3 DNA: TGTGCCAGCAGCCCGACGACTAGCGGGAAAGAGGTCCCGGGGGGAGATACGCAGTATTTT; CDR3 protein: CASSPTTSGKEVPGGDTQYF
V gene: TRBV5-1; J gene: TRBJ2-3; D gene: .; clone size: .; CDR3 DNA: TGCGCCAGCAGCCAACTTAGTACGGGGGTCACAGATACGCAGTATTTT; CDR3 protein: CASSQLSTGVTDTQYF
V gene: TRBV19; J gene: TRBJ1-1; D gene: .; clone size: .; CDR3 DNA: TGTGCCAGTAGAGAGGAGGGCGGATGGACTGAAGCTTTCTTT; CDR3 protein: CASREEGGWTEAFF
V gene: TRBV7-3; J gene: TRBJ1-1; D gene: .; clone size: once; CDR3 DNA: TGTGCCAGCAGCTTACAGGGGAACACTGAAGCTTTCTTT; CDR3 protein: CASSLQGNTEAFF
V gene: TRBV11-2; J gene: TRBJ1-2; D gene: TRBD1; clone size: .; CDR3 DNA: TGTGCCAGCAGCTCCCTACAGGGGGCGTCTAACTATGGCTACACCTTC; CDR3 protein: CASSSLQGASNYGYTF
V gene: TRBV7-2; J gene: TRBJ2-7; D gene: TRBD2; clone size: .; CDR3 DNA: TGTGCCAGCAGCTTAGGCGGGAGTATCGCCTACGAGCAGTACTTC; CDR3 protein: CASSLGGSIAYEQYF
V gene: TRBV7-9; J gene: TRBJ2-5; D gene: .; clone size: once; CDR3 DNA: TGTGCCAGCAGCTCCACAGGACAGCACCAAGAGACCCAGTACTTC; CDR3 protein: CASSSTGQHQETQYF
V gene: TRBV7-9; J gene: TRBJ2-7; D gene: .; clone size: .; CDR3 DNA: TGTGCCAGCAGGAAATTAGCGGAGGGATTCTACGAGCAGTACTTC; CDR3 protein: CASRKLAEGFYEQYF
V gene: TRBV13; J gene: TRBJ2-1; D gene: TRBD2; clone size: .; CDR3 DNA: TGTGCCAGCAGCTTAACGGGAGGGCCCTCCTACAATGAGCAGTTCTTC; CDR3 protein: CASSLTGGPSYNEQFF
V gene: TRBV5-8; J gene: TRBJ2-1; D gene: TRBD2; clone size: .; CDR3 DNA: TGTGCCAGCAGCGCCCGGGGGGAAAGCGACAATGAGCAGTTCTTC; CDR3 protein: CASSARGESDNEQFF
V gene: TRBV7-6; J gene: TRBJ1-1; D gene: .; clone size: .; CDR3 DNA: TGTGCCAGCAGCTTAGCGGGGGGGGCCACTGAAGCTTTCTTT; CDR3 protein: CASSLAGGATEAFF
V gene: TRBV6-5; J gene: TRBJ2-7; D gene: .; clone size: .; CDR3 DNA: TGTGCCAGCAGTTACACTTACTCCTACGAGCAGTACTTC; CDR3 protein: CASSYTYSYEQYF
V gene: TRBV5-1; J gene: TRBJ2-7; D gene: TRBD1; clone size: .; CDR3 DNA: TGCGCCAGCAGCCTGGACAGGGACGAGCAGTACTTC; CDR3 protein: CASSLDRDEQYF
V gene: TRBV4-2; J gene: TRBJ2-1; D gene: TRBD2; clone size: .; CDR3 DNA: TGTGCCAGCAGCCAAGGGGGCGGGGGGATATACAATGAGCAGTTCTTC; CDR3 protein: CASSQGGGGIYNEQFF
V gene: TRBV7-2; J gene: TRBJ2-3; D gene: TRBD2; clone size: .; CDR3 DNA: TGTGCCAGCACCCTGGGACTAGCGGGAGTGGGGGATACGCAGTATTTT; CDR3 protein: CASTLGLAGVGDTQYF
V gene: TRBV19; J gene: TRBJ1-5; D gene: TRBD1; clone size: .; CDR3 DNA: TGTGCCAGTAGTATAGATCGGGGACAGGGGGGTCAGCCCCAGCATTTT; CDR3 protein: CASSIDRGQGGQPQHF
V gene: TRBV5-6; J gene: TRBJ2-1; D gene: TRBD2; clone size: .; CDR3 DNA: TGTGCCAGCAGCTTGGGCCTAGCGGGGGAATACAATGAGCAGTTCTTC; CDR3 protein: CASSLGLAGEYNEQFF
V gene: TRBV5-1; J gene: TRBJ1-3; D gene: .; clone size: .; CDR3 DNA: TGCGCCAGCAGCTTGACAGGGACGACTGGAAACACCATATATTTT; CDR3 protein: CASSLTGTTGNTIYF
V gene: TRBV6-1; J gene: TRBJ2-4; D gene: TRBD2; clone size: .; CDR3 DNA: TGTGCCAGCAGTGATTCAATGGGACTAGCGGGAGCCAAAAACATTCAGTACTTC; CDR3 protein: CASSDSMGLAGAKNIQYF
V gene: TRBV7-2; J gene: TRBJ2-4; D gene: .; clone size: .; CDR3 DNA: TGTGCCAGCAGCTTAGATTTAGTCCGGAGAAAAAACATTCAGTACTTC; CDR3 protein: CASSLDLVRRKNIQYF
V gene: TRBV5-1; J gene: TRBJ1-3; D gene: .; clone size: few; CDR3 DNA: TGCGCCAGCAGCCGGGGGGTAGTATCTGGAAACACCATATATTTT; CDR3 protein: CASSRGVVSGNTIYF
V gene: TRBV5-1; J gene: TRBJ2-3; D gene: .; clone size: .; CDR3 DNA: TGCGCCAGCAGCTTGGTCGCGGGGAGCACGAATACGCAGTATTTT; CDR3 protein: CASSLVAGSTNTQYF
V gene: TRBV7-3; J gene: TRBJ2-3; D gene: TRBD2; clone size: .; CDR3 DNA: TGTGCCAGCAGATTAGCGGGGGGGCCCGCAGATACGCAGTATTTT; CDR3 protein: CASRLAGGPADTQYF
V gene: TRBV29-1; J gene: TRBJ1-2; D gene: TRBD1; clone size: few; CDR3 DNA: TGCAGCGTACTAACAGGGGGCAACTATGGCTACACCTTC; CDR3 protein: CSVLTGGNYGYTF
V gene: TRBV6-1; J gene: TRBJ1-3; D gene: TRBD1; clone size: .; CDR3 DNA: TGTGCCAGCAGACCGACAGGGGCTGGAAACACCATATATTTT; CDR3 protein: CASRPTGAGNTIYF
V gene: TRBV4-1; J gene: TRBJ2-3; D gene: TRBD1; clone size: .; CDR3 DNA: TGCGCCAGCAGCCGCCTACAGGGGATAATCACAGATACGCAGTATTTT; CDR3 protein: CASSRLQGIITDTQYF
V gene: TRBV2; J gene: TRBJ1-4; D gene: TRBD1; clone size: .; CDR3 DNA: TGTGCCAGCAGTGAGGGTCTCCGGGACAGTGAAAAACTGTTTTTT; CDR3 protein: CASSEGLRDSEKLFF
V gene: TRBV7-8; J gene: TRBJ2-1; D gene: TRBD1; clone size: .; CDR3 DNA: TGTGCCAGCAGCGACCAAGACAGGGGGTTTAATGAGCAGTTCTTC; CDR3 protein: CASSDQDRGFNEQFF